These T cell receptor beta chains were read from a single sample in a study of blood T cell repertoires in COVID-19. Profiled with immunoSEQ multiplex PCR; TCRdb holds only in-frame clones, not every one. The sample holds 150,000 to 200,000 clones, under 80% seen once. Sequences were obtained from peripheral blood. The source of these receptors is a man in his fifties or sixties who had recovered from COVID-19. Each CDR3 is given with its conserved first and last residue.

J gene | V gene | CDR3 protein
TRBJ1-3 | TRBV11-2 | CASSSGQAIGNTIYF
TRBJ2-7 | TRBV5-1 | CASSDLTSGNYEQYF
TRBJ2-1 | TRBV18 | CASSPQSGNSNEQFF
TRBJ1-4 | TRBV24-1 | CATNPKIIPF
TRBJ2-3 | TRBV7-2 | CASSSRDYSYVPDTQYF
TRBJ2-7 | TRBV5-1 | CASSLQQPGTRSPYEQYF
TRBJ2-7 | TRBV7-2 | CASAKRRDDEQYF
TRBJ2-7 | TRBV10-3 | CAISESSDEQYF
TRBJ1-1 | TRBV6-2/TRBV6-3 | CASSPQGNTEAFF
TRBJ2-7 | TRBV10-3 | CAISESTAYEQYF
TRBJ2-3 | TRBV10-3 | CAIWTSGTDTQYF
TRBJ2-7 | TRBV30 | CAWIWAGWNEQYF
TRBJ2-7 | TRBV28 | CASSGIWTVSSYEQYF
TRBJ2-7 | TRBV4-2 | CASSQEPGLDEQYF
TRBJ2-1 | TRBV4-2 | CASSKSGNNLHEQFF
TRBJ1-2 | TRBV6-5 | CASRSPDRVGGYTF
TRBJ1-2 | TRBV18 | CASSLQGLYGYTF
TRBJ2-2 | TRBV7-6 | CASSPRPSGTPGELFF
TRBJ2-7 | TRBV29-1 | CSVDGTGLWGEQYF
TRBJ1-1 | TRBV28 | CASSLTDRKAFF
TRBJ2-6 | TRBV5-1 | CASSLAPAGANVLTF
TRBJ1-1 | TRBV14 | CASSPFSGDTEAFF
TRBJ2-1 | TRBV28 | CASSFGQGVTNEQFF
TRBJ2-1 | TRBV9 | CASSVLGQGANNEQFF
TRBJ2-7 | TRBV6-5 | CASNLAGVSSYEQYF
TRBJ1-6 | TRBV7-9 | CASSIQGHNSPLHF
TRBJ1-1 | TRBV4-2 | CASSQAWNTEAFF
TRBJ2-1 | TRBV27 | CASSYELNNEQFF
TRBJ2-3 | TRBV24-1 | CATSDYGTGPMGSTDTQYF
TRBJ2-3 | TRBV11-1 | CASSRAGVTDTQYF
TRBJ2-5 | TRBV14 | CASSLVSTSRETQYF
TRBJ2-5 | TRBV4-2 | CASSQSGVRETQYF
TRBJ2-7 | TRBV15 | CATSTRLAGVIYEQYF
TRBJ1-1 | TRBV4-3 | CASSPGVGRNTEAFF
TRBJ2-1 | TRBV6-5 | CASSSTSGSYNEQFF
TRBJ1-4 | TRBV7-9 | CASSLGAGGKLFF
TRBJ2-1 | TRBV19 | CASSIGGFGLADNEQFF
TRBJ1-1 | TRBV10-3 | CAISAGQGLYEAFF
TRBJ1-2 | TRBV2 | CASNSVGTEYGYTF
TRBJ1-1 | TRBV6-1 | CASSEASGWSLSNTEAFF
TRBJ1-5 | TRBV19 | CASSLTGGEQPQHF
TRBJ1-3 | TRBV19 | CASNRGPLISGNTIYF
TRBJ1-1 | TRBV4-2 | CASSQDRGGAVAFF
TRBJ2-5 | TRBV6-6 | CASSYGTGGAGAQYF
TRBJ2-7 | TRBV27 | CASRSLGPYEQYF
TRBJ1-1 | TRBV3-1/TRBV3-2 | CASSHRTGGGPYTEAFF
TRBJ1-1 | TRBV5-4 | CASRSDRAYTEAFF
TRBJ2-1 | TRBV11-2 | CASSDLAGVYNEQFF
TRBJ2-7 | TRBV5-1 | CASSLDNEQYF
TRBJ2-7 | TRBV20-1 | CSASKTSGTYEQYF
TRBJ1-4 | TRBV7-2 | CASSGQENREELFF
TRBJ2-7 | TRBV11-2 | CASSLGDRGSYEQYF